The rows below give T cell receptor beta chains drawn from one sample of a study of T cell responses to AZD1222 COVID-19 vaccine. The table came from immunoSEQ multiplex PCR; TCRdb's copy has only in-frame clones and leaves some out. The table includes over 150,000 clones, around 89% detected once. The sample was peripheral blood, taken on day 0 of AZD1222 vaccination. Receptors were obtained from an adult in good health. Each CDR3 is given with its conserved first and last residue. Each record gives: J gene, clone size, V gene, CDR3 protein. Size is stated for part of the rows, as once, few or many counts, or as a class when the clone is expanded.

TRBJ1-1,NA,TRBV19,CASRRDKAGRYTEAFF
TRBJ1-6,NA,TRBV7-9,CASSLGQGANSPLHF
TRBJ1-3,NA,TRBV6-1,CASSELTDGNTIYF
TRBJ2-3,NA,TRBV12-5,CASGRRADTQYF
TRBJ1-1,NA,TRBV19,CASTSRPLNTEAFF
TRBJ1-2,NA,TRBV7-7,CASSLFRGAPNYGYTF
TRBJ2-1,NA,TRBV29-1,CSVDGGSRNEQFF
TRBJ1-2,NA,TRBV3-1/TRBV3-2,CASSPSTRGYGYTF
TRBJ1-1,NA,TRBV13,CASSLSNTEAFF
TRBJ1-5,NA,TRBV19,CASSIGASQPQHF
TRBJ1-5,NA,TRBV27,CASSLGFFNQPQHF
TRBJ2-1,NA,TRBV19,CASSVLAGVHEQFF
TRBJ2-5,NA,TRBV15,CATSRVWGETQYF
TRBJ1-5,NA,TRBV19,CASSGQGGGSNQPQHF
TRBJ1-2,once,TRBV28,CATTGTGVDVYGYTF
TRBJ2-3,NA,TRBV20-1,CSASYMAGAKDTQYF
TRBJ1-5,once,TRBV7-2,CASSSDGGRQPQHF
TRBJ1-3,NA,TRBV27,CASGSGRNTIYF
TRBJ2-7,NA,TRBV6-5,CASRTGPYEQYF
TRBJ2-2,NA,TRBV6-5,CASGRQGSATGELFF
TRBJ1-4,NA,TRBV7-2,CASTRGGANEKLFF
TRBJ1-1,NA,TRBV6-5,CASTAGLDAEAFF
TRBJ1-2,NA,TRBV18,CASSPDGWGSGYTF
TRBJ1-5,NA,TRBV27,CASSSTGDLYQPQHF
TRBJ2-2,NA,TRBV28,CASSSPGRGTGELFF
TRBJ2-6,NA,TRBV28,CASSLGTVLSGANVLTF
TRBJ2-1,NA,TRBV5-1,CASSLDNEQFF
TRBJ2-3,few,TRBV5-4,CASSLPSGRDTQYF
TRBJ2-2,NA,TRBV6-2/TRBV6-3,CASSAIAGGHTGELFF
TRBJ2-5,NA,TRBV6-2/TRBV6-3,CASSYTRSETQYF
TRBJ2-1,NA,TRBV28,CASIGTGSRGEQFF
TRBJ2-3,NA,TRBV9,CASSGLAGTDTQYF
TRBJ2-7,once,TRBV19,CASSIDPSYEQYF
TRBJ2-1,NA,TRBV5-4,CASSLSFEQFF
TRBJ1-2,NA,TRBV6-2/TRBV6-3,CASSYAGSNYGYTF
TRBJ2-7,NA,TRBV27,CASSYVQAGRYEQYF
TRBJ2-1,NA,TRBV9,CASSTREKSYNEQFF
TRBJ1-5,NA,TRBV30,CAWSVRGTPNQPQHF
TRBJ2-7,once,TRBV2,CASSERGSGPYEQYF
TRBJ2-7,NA,TRBV6-5,CASRLGTSGVYEQYF
TRBJ2-2,NA,TRBV25-1,CASSDPGQGATGELFF
TRBJ1-2,NA,TRBV10-3,CAISRDRAVGYTF
TRBJ2-1,NA,TRBV3-1/TRBV3-2,CASSQDRVNEQFF
TRBJ1-3,NA,TRBV6-1,CASSEGSNFRNTIYF
TRBJ2-5,once,TRBV5-6,CASSWEEYQETQYF
TRBJ2-1,NA,TRBV30,CAWSVVEQFF
TRBJ2-7,NA,TRBV5-1,CASSLIGSLEQGNRVYEQYF